These 6 T cell receptor beta chains originate from one sample sequenced in a study of control samples from healthy donors and cancer patients (dated by TCRdb to 2018 to 2021). To prepare the library, the immunoSEQ multiplex PCR assay was applied. TCRdb retrieved this table from immuneACCESS and kept in-frame rearrangements only. Not all clones are present; in checked studies, unresolved V genes account for under half, and no reason is known for the remainder. The sample data list 100,000 to 150,000 clones, and about 95% of these were observed just once. About 3.6% of the sample is taken by the ten largest. The specimen sequenced was blood. The receptors originated from a man aged 30-40 years in good health.

The rearrangement uses TRBV3-1 (or the pseudogene TRBV3-2) and TRBJ2-5, with D tentatively TRBD1 or TRBD2 (6 bases each). Trimming stripped 0 bases from V and 5 bases from J, with 19 bases between. The length of the CDR3 is 17 residues. CDR1 is LGHDT and CDR2 is YNNKEL in the germline V gene (reference sequence). The DNA for the CDR3 is TGTGCCAGCAGCCAAGAGAATTGGGGGGCGGGTTGGGAGACCCAGTACTTC. This translates into CASSQENWGAGWETQYF.

This clone was seen more than once but under ten times. The chain carries TRBV5-6 and TRBJ1-2; a weak D match, TRBD1 (5 bases). The CDR3 is 14 amino acids. V dropped 0 bases and J dropped 5 bases, with 11 bases sitting between them. The germline CDR1 and CDR2 sequences are SGHDT and YYEEEE. CDR3 DNA: TGTGCCAGCAGCTTGGTTAGTAGACAGTATGGCTACACCTTC. Amino acids: CASSLVSRQYGYTF.

The chain carries TRBV11-2 and TRBJ2-5; TRBD2 is a possible D gene (5 bases). Trimming shortened V by 1 base and J by 5 bases, and 14 bases separated the two germline ends. There are 15 residues in the CDR3. Per germline, CDR1 SGHAT and CDR2 FQNNGV. The CDR3 sequence: CASSLGWELYETQYF. The CDR3 nucleotides are TGTGCCAGCAGCTTAGGATGGGAGTTATATGAGACCCAGTACTTC.

The rearrangement uses TRBV6-5 and TRBJ1-1, with D tentatively TRBD1 (6 bases). CDR1 is MNHEY, CDR2 SVGAGI, per germline. This CDR3 contains 15 residues. Trimming shortened V by 4 bases and J by 2 bases, and 14 bases separated the two germline ends. The CDR3 is CASSSFGTPNTEAFF. CDR3 nucleotides: TGTGCCAGCAGTTCGTTCGGGACACCAAACACTGAAGCTTTCTTT.

V and J are TRBV5-6 and TRBJ2-7; D call uncertain. The length of the CDR3 is 13 residues. The germline V and J ends were trimmed by 1 base and 5 bases, with 10 bases remaining between them. Germline values: CDR1 SGHDT, CDR2 YYEEEE. The CDR3 sequence: CASSLLGSNEQYF. DNA for the CDR3: TGTGCCAGCAGCTTGTTAGGGTCGAACGAGCAGTACTTC.

The chain uses TRBV9 and TRBJ1-5; no clear D gene. Germline-derived CDR1 and CDR2 are SGDLS and YYNGEE. V dropped 7 bases and J dropped 1 base, with 9 bases sitting between them. The CDR3 is 13 amino acids. CDR3 DNA sequence: TGTGCCAGCTCACGGGGAAGCAATCAGCCCCAGCATTTT. Translated, it gives CASSRGSNQPQHF.